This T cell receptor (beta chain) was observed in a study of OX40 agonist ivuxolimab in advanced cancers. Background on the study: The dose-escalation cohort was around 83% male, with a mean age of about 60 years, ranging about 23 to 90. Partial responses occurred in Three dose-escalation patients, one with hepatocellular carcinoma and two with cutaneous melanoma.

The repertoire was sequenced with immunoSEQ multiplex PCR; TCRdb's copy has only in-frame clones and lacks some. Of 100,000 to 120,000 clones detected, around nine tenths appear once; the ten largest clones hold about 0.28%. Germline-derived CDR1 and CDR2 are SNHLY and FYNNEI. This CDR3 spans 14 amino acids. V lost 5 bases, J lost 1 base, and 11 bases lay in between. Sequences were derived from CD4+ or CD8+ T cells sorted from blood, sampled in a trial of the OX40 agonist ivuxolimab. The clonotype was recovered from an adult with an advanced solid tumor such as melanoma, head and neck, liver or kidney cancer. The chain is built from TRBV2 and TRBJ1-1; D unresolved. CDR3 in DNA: TGTGCCAGCAGTCTACAGTCGTGGAACACTGAAGCTTTCTTT. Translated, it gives CASSLQSWNTEAFF.